These 6 T cell receptor beta chains were all obtained from the same sample, sequenced in a study of shared clonotypes between healthy human individuals. Profiling relied on immunoSEQ multiplex PCR, and the TCRdb table lists in-frame clones only, not all of them. The sample yields 100,000 to 120,000 clones, about 62% seen once. Sequencing was carried out using memory CD8+ T cells sorted from blood. Subset indicated: CD45RO+ cells pooled with CCR7-negative TemRA cells. Source of these receptors: a woman aged 25 to 39 in good health.

The chain is built from TRBV6-1 and TRBJ1-2; 9 positions agree with TRBD1. The CDR3 is 16 residues long. CDR1 and CDR2 from the germline V gene are MNHNS and SASEGT. The ends lost 0 bases at V and 3 bases at J; junction bases unmatched: 5. The CDR3 bases are TGTGCCAGCAGTGAAGCCGGGACAGGGAGTTACTATGGCTACACCTTC. Translating it yields CASSEAGTGSYYGYTF.

Only one count was recorded for this clone. The chain uses TRBV2 and TRBJ2-1; maybe TRBD1 (6 bases). The CDR3 runs to 14 residues. CDR1 is SNHLY and CDR2 is FYNNEI in the germline V gene. Trimming stripped 8 bases from V and 7 bases from J, with 18 bases between. CDR3 DNA sequence: TGTGCCAGCGGATGGGGCAGGGGAGCAAATGAGCAGTTCTTC. The encoded protein is CASGWGRGANEQFF.

This clone was counted a few times. CDR3 in amino acids: CASSPRTRLPPYEQYF. The CDR3 DNA reads TGTGCCAGCAGTCCTCGGACGAGACTACCCCCCTACGAGCAGTACTTC. This chain links TRBV27 with TRBJ2-7, with D possibly matching TRBD2 (5 bases). The V end lost 5 bases, the J end lost 2 bases, and 19 bases lay between the germline ends. The length of the CDR3 is 16 residues. Germline V lookup: CDR1 MNHEY, CDR2 SMNVEV (reference sequence).

This clone has only one observation. The J gene is TRBJ1-2, the V gene TRBV5-1; perhaps TRBD1 as D (5 bases). Germline CDR1 reads SGHRS; CDR2 reads YFSETQ. This CDR3 region has 17 residues. V shed 4 bases and J shed 2 bases, with 21 bases lying between them. The CDR3 DNA reads TGCGCCAGCAGCCACTCTACCAACAGGCCCTCAAACTATGGCTACACCTTC. Translated: CASSHSTNRPSNYGYTF.

The CDR3 spells CASGRGTYEQYF. CDR3 DNA sequence: TGTGCTAGCGGGAGAGGAACCTACGAGCAGTACTTC. The chain is built from TRBV28 and TRBJ2-7, with 9 bases that match TRBD2. The CDR3 loop spans 12 amino acids. Germline CDR1 reads MDHEN; CDR2 reads SYDVKM.

This clone was seen more than once but under ten times. The chain joins TRBV2 to TRBJ2-5; 10 nucleotides align to TRBD2. Unmatched junction bases numbered 10, after V lost 4 bases and J lost 5 bases. The CDR3 extends over 16 amino acids. Germline CDR1 SNHLY, CDR2 FYNNEI. CDR3 sequence reads: CASSVGLAGVMETQYF. The CDR3 DNA reads TGTGCCAGCAGTGTGGGTCTAGCGGGAGTCATGGAGACCCAGTACTTC.